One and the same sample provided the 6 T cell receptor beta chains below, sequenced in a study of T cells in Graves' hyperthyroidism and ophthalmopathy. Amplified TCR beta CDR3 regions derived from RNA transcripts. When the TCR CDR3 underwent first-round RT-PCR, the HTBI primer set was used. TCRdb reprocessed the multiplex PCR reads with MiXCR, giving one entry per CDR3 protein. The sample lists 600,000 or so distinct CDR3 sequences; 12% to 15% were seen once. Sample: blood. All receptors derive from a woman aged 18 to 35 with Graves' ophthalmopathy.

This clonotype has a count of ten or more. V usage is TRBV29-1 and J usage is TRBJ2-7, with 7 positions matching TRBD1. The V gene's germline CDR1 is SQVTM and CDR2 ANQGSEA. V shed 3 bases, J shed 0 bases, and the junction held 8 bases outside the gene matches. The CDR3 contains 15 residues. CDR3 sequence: CSVDGMGQSSYEQYF. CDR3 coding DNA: TGCAGCGTTGACGGCATGGGACAGAGCTCCTACGAGCAGTACTTC.

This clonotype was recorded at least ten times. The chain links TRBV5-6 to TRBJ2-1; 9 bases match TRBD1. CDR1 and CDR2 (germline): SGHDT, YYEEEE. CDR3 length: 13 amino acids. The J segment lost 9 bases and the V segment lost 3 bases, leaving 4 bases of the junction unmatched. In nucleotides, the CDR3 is TGTGCCAGCAGCTGGACAGGGGTAGGTGAGCAGTTCTTC. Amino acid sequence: CASSWTGVGEQFF.

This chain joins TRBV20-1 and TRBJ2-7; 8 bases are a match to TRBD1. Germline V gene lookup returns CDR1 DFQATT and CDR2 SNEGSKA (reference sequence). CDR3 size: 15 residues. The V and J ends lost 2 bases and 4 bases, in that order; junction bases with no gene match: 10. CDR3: CSARPFYGQGYEQYF. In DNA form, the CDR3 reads TGCAGTGCTAGACCTTTTTACGGACAGGGTTACGAGCAGTACTTC.

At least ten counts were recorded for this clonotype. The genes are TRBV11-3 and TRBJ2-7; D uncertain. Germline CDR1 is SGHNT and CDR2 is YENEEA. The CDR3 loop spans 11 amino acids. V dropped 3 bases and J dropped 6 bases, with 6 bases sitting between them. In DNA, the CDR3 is TGTGCCAGCAGCTTGAATGGCGAGCAGTACTTC. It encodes CASSLNGEQYF.

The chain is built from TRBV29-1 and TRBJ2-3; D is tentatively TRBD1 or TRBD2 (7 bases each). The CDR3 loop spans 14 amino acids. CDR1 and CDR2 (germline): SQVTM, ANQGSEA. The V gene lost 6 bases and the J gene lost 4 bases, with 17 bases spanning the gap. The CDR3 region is CSVRGGQISDTQYF. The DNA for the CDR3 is TGCAGCGTACGCGGGGGACAGATATCAGATACGCAGTATTTT.

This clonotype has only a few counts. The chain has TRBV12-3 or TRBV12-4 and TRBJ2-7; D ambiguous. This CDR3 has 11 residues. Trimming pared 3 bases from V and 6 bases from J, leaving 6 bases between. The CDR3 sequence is CASSFNGEQYF. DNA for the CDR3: TGTGCCAGCAGTTTCAACGGCGAGCAGTACTTC.